This T cell receptor beta chain was captured in a study of T cells after posttransplantation cyclophosphamide. Findings of the study overall: Donor-recipient repertoire similarity was low at 1-2 months, rising over year one. After PTCy, TRB diversity resembled that of CNI/methotrexate controls.

Treatment was busulfan-fludarabine conditioning, a marrow graft, and cyclophosphamide on days +3 and +4. The repertoire was sequenced with immunoSEQ multiplex PCR; TCRdb's copy has only in-frame clones and lacks some. The sample consists of over 10,000 clones, about 1.9% of them appearing once. This clone has just a few counts. Its specificity is unknown. The CDR3 extends over 13 amino acids. The V and J ends lost 6 bases and 5 bases, in that order; junction bases with no gene match: 4. Per germline, CDR1 MDHEN and CDR2 SYDVKM. The chain employs TRBV28 and TRBJ2-3; 8 positions match TRBD1. Sequenced material: PBMCs, taken after allogeneic stem cell transplant with posttransplant cyclophosphamide. This TCR was recovered from a male patient in his thirties who received an allogeneic stem cell transplant from a related donor, was CMV-positive, and had no GVHD. Some T cells may possibly be graft donor cells. The CDR3 DNA reads TGTGCCAGCAGAGGACAGGGTCGAGATACGCAGTATTTT. Translating gives CASRGQGRDTQYF.